Below are 8 T cell receptor beta chains sequenced from a single sample in a study of blood T cells in healthy people across ages. A second PCR of 7 to 11 cycles used a sample-barcoded 5' primer and a J-beta primer mix. TCRdb analysed the 5' RACE reads with MiXCR anew, one entry per CDR3 protein. In the table there are some 900,000 distinct CDR3 sequences, about 48% of which are singletons. Sequencing input: blood. The receptors shown here come from a man aged 25 to 45 in good health.

In its sample, this clonotype was seen a few times. This rearrangement joins TRBV5-1 to TRBJ2-3; D gene unclear. V lost 0 bases, J lost 4 bases, and 9 bases lay in between. This CDR3 is built from 14 residues. The germline V gene has CDR1 SGHRS and CDR2 YFSETQ. Written as DNA, the CDR3 is TGCGCCAGCAGCTTGGCCCTAGGGTCAGATACGCAGTATTTT. Its translation: CASSLALGSDTQYF.

The genes are TRBV3-1 and TRBJ2-5; the match to TRBD1 covers 9 bases. From germline, CDR1 is LGHDT and CDR2 YNNKEL (reference sequence). V shed 0 bases and J 4 bases; nucleotides not matched to a gene: 9. This CDR3 spans 17 amino acids. The CDR3 nucleotides read TGTGCCAGCAGCCAAGATCCCCAACGGACAGGGGCAGAGACCCAGTACTTC. Translated: CASSQDPQRTGAETQYF.

The rearrangement joins TRBV28 to TRBJ1-4, with a weak D call TRBD1 (6 bases). CDR3 length: 16 residues. CDR1 and CDR2 (germline): MDHEN, SYDVKM. V shed 1 base and J shed 7 bases, with 16 bases lying between them. The CDR3 DNA sequence: TGTGCCAGCAGTTTATTGGCGGGGGCTAGTGCTGAAAAACTGTTTTTT. Protein product: CASSLLAGASAEKLFF.

This clonotype was observed at least ten times. The rearrangement joins TRBV6-5 to TRBJ1-2, with D perhaps TRBD1 (6 bases). Trimming removed 8 bases at V and 4 bases at J, with 20 bases between. Per the germline V gene, CDR1 is MNHEY and CDR2 is SVGAGI. CDR3 length equals 15 residues. DNA for the CDR3: TGTGCCAGCGGATTTTACAAGGACAGCTTCTATGGCTACACCTTC. Translating it yields CASGFYKDSFYGYTF.

This chain links TRBV4-3 with TRBJ1-1, with D possibly being TRBD1 (5 bases). Deletions cut 0 bases from V and 4 bases from J, with 12 bases between. The length of the CDR3 is 15 residues. Germline CDR1 is LGHNA and CDR2 is YSLEER. The CDR3 DNA reads as TGCGCCAGCAGCCAAGAGGCGGGGCCTCGCACTGAAGCTTTCTTT. Amino acids: CASSQEAGPRTEAFF.

This clonotype has just a few counts. The chain joins TRBV12-3 or TRBV12-4 to TRBJ2-1; 9 positions match TRBD2. The V and J ends lost 3 bases and 3 bases, in that order; junction bases with no gene match: 6. The CDR3 totals 16 residues. CDR3 in amino acids: CASSLAGGVSYNEQFF. CDR3 nucleotide sequence: TGTGCCAGCAGTTTGGCGGGGGGGGTCAGCTACAATGAGCAGTTCTTC.

This clonotype was seen a few times. The chain joins TRBV27 to TRBJ2-5; 10 nucleotides align to TRBD1. V shed 5 bases, J shed 3 bases, and the junction held 9 bases outside the gene matches. Germline CDR1 reads MNHEY; CDR2 reads SMNVEV (reference sequence). The CDR3 length is 16 residues. The CDR3 DNA reads as TGTGCCAGCAGTCCGACGGACAGGGGGGGAAAAGAGACCCAGTACTTC. This sequence encodes CASSPTDRGGKETQYF.

The chain carries TRBV20-1 and TRBJ2-4; 9 bases align to TRBD1. Germline V gives CDR1 DFQATT, CDR2 SNEGSKA (reference sequence). Trimming cost V 6 bases and J 6 bases; bases outside gene matches: 9. The CDR3 has 14 residues. The CDR3 is CSAGGQGDRNIQYF. The CDR3 DNA is TGCAGTGCCGGGGGACAGGGTGATCGAAACATTCAGTACTTC.